The 9 T cell receptor beta chains presented below share a single source sample, sequenced in a study of T cell responses to AZD1222 COVID-19 vaccine. Clones were read by immunoSEQ multiplex PCR, and TCRdb kept only the in-frame ones, dropping some. This table holds around 85,000 clones, under 90% found once. The sample was peripheral blood, taken 28 days after the second AZD1222 dose. The receptors were sampled from an adult who received the AZD1222 COVID-19 vaccine.

J is TRBJ1-2 and V is TRBV9; possibly TRBD1 for D (5 bases). The germline V gene has CDR1 SGDLS and CDR2 YYNGEE. V was pared by 0 bases and J by 8 bases, with 14 bases between. This CDR3 has 14 residues. The DNA of the CDR3 is TGTGCCAGCAGCGTAGCTGTAGGGGAGGAGGGCTACACCTTC. Translated, it gives CASSVAVGEEGYTF.

The V gene is TRBV25-1, the J gene TRBJ2-3; the D call may be TRBD1 or TRBD2 (6 bases each). The CDR3 is 16 amino acids. V dropped 1 base and J dropped 2 bases, with 13 bases sitting between them. Per the germline V gene, CDR1 is MGHDK and CDR2 is SYGVNS. In DNA form, the CDR3 reads TGTGCCAGCAGTGAATCGAGGGGGGTGATCACAGATACGCAGTATTTT. Translating gives CASSESRGVITDTQYF. The whole variable domain, filled in from reference TRBV25-1 and TRBJ2-3, reads EADIYQTPRYLVIGTGKKITLECSQTMGHDKMYWYQQDPGMELHLIHYSYGVNSTEKGDLSSESTVSRIRTEHFPLTLESARPSHTSQYLCASSESRGVITDTQYFGPGTRLTVL.

This chain connects TRBV4-1 to TRBJ1-3; weak D call: TRBD1 (5 bases). The ends were cut back, 0 bases at V and 4 bases at J, with 13 bases in the middle. CDR3 length: 16 residues. CDR1 and CDR2 from the germline V gene are MGHRA and YSYEKL. The CDR3 DNA sequence: TGCGCCAGCAGCCAAGATACGGGGGTGGGAGGAAACACCATATATTTT. Translated, it gives CASSQDTGVGGNTIYF.

V and J are TRBV4-1 and TRBJ2-7; no reliable D call. The CDR3 is made up of 13 amino acids. CDR1 and CDR2 (germline): MGHRA, YSYEKL. V was shortened by 2 bases and J by 3 bases, with 8 bases between the two germline ends. The CDR3 loop reads CASSQMFNYEQYF. Written as DNA, the CDR3 is TGCGCCAGCAGCCAAATGTTTAACTACGAGCAGTACTTC.

This clone came up once. The V gene is TRBV12-3 or TRBV12-4, the J gene TRBJ1-2, with D unclear. The CDR3 loop spans 10 amino acids. Between the trimmed V and J ends, which lost 2 bases and 8 bases, there was a span of 3 bases. CDR3: CASSLYGYTF. CDR3 nucleotides: TGTGCCAGCAGTTTATACGGCTACACCTTC.

The V and J genes are TRBV4-1 and TRBJ1-1; no reliable D call. Germline CDR1 is MGHRA and CDR2 is YSYEKL. The CDR3 has 14 residues. V was trimmed by 4 bases and J by 11 bases, leaving 20 bases between them. CDR3 protein: CASSLLSRNDRAFF. CDR3 nucleotides: TGCGCCAGCAGCCTCCTCTCTCGGAACGACCGGGCTTTCTTT.

The V call is TRBV7-8, the J call TRBJ1-3; D is uncertain. The CDR3 extends over 14 amino acids. Germline CDR1 reads SGHVS; CDR2 reads FQNEAQ. Trimming removed 4 bases at V and 8 bases at J, with 15 bases between. The CDR3 bases are TGTGCCAGCAGCTCCTTCGGTGGTGCGGACACCATATATTTT. Translating it yields CASSSFGGADTIYF. Based on the CDR3 plus reference TRBV7-8 and TRBJ1-3, the full variable domain is GAGVSQSPRYKVAKRGQDVALRCDPISGHVSLFWYQQALGQGPEFLTYFQNEAQLDKSGLPSDRFFAERPEGSVSTLKIQRTQQEDSAVYLCASSSFGGADTIYFGEGSWLTVV.

The chain links TRBV18 to TRBJ2-1, with TRBD2 identical over 9 bases. Germline values: CDR1 KGHSH, CDR2 LQKENI. There are 18 residues in the CDR3. The V segment lost 0 bases and the J segment 0 bases; nucleotides outside the gene matches: 6. CDR3 loop: CASSPPGLAFYSYNEQFF. CDR3 DNA: TGTGCCAGCTCACCACCGGGACTAGCTTTCTACTCCTACAATGAGCAGTTCTTC.

The J gene is TRBJ1-2, the V gene TRBV4-3; 7 bases align to TRBD1. From germline, CDR1 is LGHNA and CDR2 YSLEER. This CDR3 region has 14 residues. The V and J ends lost 4 bases and 8 bases, in that order; junction bases with no gene match: 10. This CDR3 is CASSLPGTVDGYTF. The CDR3 DNA reads as TGCGCCAGCAGCCTTCCTGGGACAGTGGACGGCTACACCTTC.